A selection of T cell receptor beta chains follows, all from one sample in a study of shared clonotypes between healthy human individuals. The table came from immunoSEQ multiplex PCR; TCRdb's copy has only in-frame clones and leaves some out. This sample has hundreds of thousands of clones, with approximately 97% found just once. Specimen: naive CD4+ T cells sorted from blood. The receptors here all came from a woman aged 25 to 45 in good health. CDR3s include the opening cysteine and the closing phenylalanine or tryptophan. Each record gives: CDR3 length, D gene, clone size, V gene, J gene, CDR3 protein, CDR3 DNA. D genes are given only for firm matches. Clone size, where shown, is once, few, many, or a class for clones that have expanded.

CDR3 length: 13; D gene: -; clone size: few; V gene: TRBV6-5; J gene: TRBJ1-2; CDR3 protein: CASSKLRTAGYTF; CDR3 DNA: TGTGCCAGCAGTAAACTCCGGACAGCTGGCTACACCTTC
CDR3 length: 16; D gene: TRBD1; clone size: few; V gene: TRBV4-1; J gene: TRBJ1-5; CDR3 protein: CASSQEDRGRGQPQHF; CDR3 DNA: TGCGCCAGCAGCCAGGAAGACAGGGGGCGCGGGCAGCCCCAGCATTTT
CDR3 length: 15; D gene: TRBD1; clone size: once; V gene: TRBV28; J gene: TRBJ2-7; CDR3 protein: CASSLWTGHSYEQYF; CDR3 DNA: TGTGCCAGCAGTTTGTGGACAGGGCACTCCTACGAGCAGTACTTC
CDR3 length: 11; D gene: -; clone size: -; V gene: TRBV20-1; J gene: TRBJ2-5; CDR3 protein: CSRLYQETQYF; CDR3 DNA: TGCAGCCGATTGTACCAAGAGACCCAGTACTTC
CDR3 length: 14; D gene: TRBD1; clone size: -; V gene: TRBV5-1; J gene: TRBJ2-5; CDR3 protein: CASSQDREKETQYF; CDR3 DNA: TGCGCCAGCAGCCAGGACAGGGAAAAAGAGACCCAGTACTTC
CDR3 length: 13; D gene: -; clone size: -; V gene: TRBV2; J gene: TRBJ1-2; CDR3 protein: CASSERPGVGYTF; CDR3 DNA: TGTGCCAGCAGTGAACGGCCAGGGGTTGGCTACACCTTC
CDR3 length: 14; D gene: -; clone size: -; V gene: TRBV6-5; J gene: TRBJ2-7; CDR3 protein: CASSYSTKDYEQYF; CDR3 DNA: TGTGCCAGCAGTTACTCGACAAAGGACTACGAGCAGTACTTC
CDR3 length: 17; D gene: TRBD2; clone size: -; V gene: TRBV18; J gene: TRBJ2-1; CDR3 protein: CASSPNSGLADYNEQFF; CDR3 DNA: TGTGCCAGCTCACCGAACTCGGGACTAGCGGATTACAATGAGCAGTTCTTC
CDR3 length: 13; D gene: -; clone size: few; V gene: TRBV27; J gene: TRBJ1-2; CDR3 protein: CASSLKGGDGYTF; CDR3 DNA: TGTGCCAGCAGTTTAAAAGGGGGGGATGGCTACACCTTC
CDR3 length: 15; D gene: TRBD1; clone size: -; V gene: TRBV2; J gene: TRBJ1-2; CDR3 protein: CASAPRDRGRKGYTF; CDR3 DNA: TGTGCCAGCGCCCCTCGGGACAGGGGGCGTAAGGGCTACACCTTC
CDR3 length: 15; D gene: -; clone size: once; V gene: TRBV28; J gene: TRBJ2-1; CDR3 protein: CASSPPGLLYNEQFF; CDR3 DNA: TGTGCCAGCAGTCCTCCGGGACTCCTTTACAATGAGCAGTTCTTC
CDR3 length: 14; D gene: -; clone size: -; V gene: TRBV28; J gene: TRBJ1-4; CDR3 protein: CASSRTDDNEKLFF; CDR3 DNA: TGTGCCAGCAGTCGGACTGACGATAATGAAAAACTGTTTTTT
CDR3 length: 17; D gene: TRBD1; clone size: -; V gene: TRBV7-8; J gene: TRBJ2-7; CDR3 protein: CASSLGWTGGSLDEQYF; CDR3 DNA: TGTGCCAGCAGCCTAGGGTGGACAGGGGGGTCTCTGGACGAGCAGTACTTC
CDR3 length: 12; D gene: -; clone size: -; V gene: TRBV19; J gene: TRBJ2-1; CDR3 protein: CASMSWGNEQFF; CDR3 DNA: TGTGCCAGTATGAGTTGGGGCAATGAGCAGTTCTTC
CDR3 length: 15; D gene: TRBD1; clone size: -; V gene: TRBV5-1; J gene: TRBJ2-1; CDR3 protein: CASSHGTGLNNEQFF; CDR3 DNA: TGCGCCAGCAGCCACGGGACAGGGCTTAACAATGAGCAGTTCTTC
CDR3 length: 15; D gene: -; clone size: -; V gene: TRBV27; J gene: TRBJ1-1; CDR3 protein: CASSSQGILNTEAFF; CDR3 DNA: TGTGCCAGCAGTTCCCAGGGTATTCTAAACACTGAAGCTTTCTTT
CDR3 length: 18; D gene: -; clone size: -; V gene: TRBV7-2; J gene: TRBJ2-3; CDR3 protein: CASSFLRSPSGITDTQYF; CDR3 DNA: TGTGCCAGCAGCTTTTTACGGTCGCCATCGGGAATCACAGATACGCAGTATTTT
CDR3 length: 14; D gene: -; clone size: -; V gene: TRBV10-3; J gene: TRBJ2-2; CDR3 protein: CAIGANRDTGELFF; CDR3 DNA: TGTGCCATAGGCGCCAACAGGGACACCGGGGAGCTGTTTTTT
CDR3 length: 14; D gene: TRBD1; clone size: -; V gene: TRBV7-9; J gene: TRBJ1-4; CDR3 protein: CASSLGQGREKLFF; CDR3 DNA: TGTGCCAGCAGCCTGGGACAGGGCCGAGAAAAACTGTTTTTT
CDR3 length: 14; D gene: TRBD1; clone size: -; V gene: TRBV7-9; J gene: TRBJ1-1; CDR3 protein: CASSSDREVTEAFF; CDR3 DNA: TGTGCCAGCAGCTCGGACAGGGAGGTCACTGAAGCTTTCTTT
CDR3 length: 15; D gene: -; clone size: once; V gene: TRBV7-2; J gene: TRBJ2-2; CDR3 protein: CASSWGWTAAGELFF; CDR3 DNA: TGTGCCAGCAGCTGGGGGTGGACAGCAGCGGGGGAGCTGTTTTTT
CDR3 length: 16; D gene: TRBD2; clone size: once; V gene: TRBV29-1; J gene: TRBJ2-3; CDR3 protein: CSVESLAGAFTDTQYF; CDR3 DNA: TGCAGCGTTGAGTCACTAGCGGGTGCCTTCACAGATACGCAGTATTTT
CDR3 length: 15; D gene: TRBD1; clone size: once; V gene: TRBV5-1; J gene: TRBJ2-1; CDR3 protein: CASSYGQGGYNEQFF; CDR3 DNA: TGCGCCAGCAGCTACGGACAGGGGGGATACAATGAGCAGTTCTTC
CDR3 length: 15; D gene: -; clone size: -; V gene: TRBV28; J gene: TRBJ2-7; CDR3 protein: CASNTGGSPSYEQYF; CDR3 DNA: TGTGCCAGCAACACGGGGGGCTCTCCCTCCTACGAGCAGTACTTC
CDR3 length: 15; D gene: TRBD2; clone size: -; V gene: TRBV7-2; J gene: TRBJ2-7; CDR3 protein: CASSLDSGRLYEQYF; CDR3 DNA: TGTGCCAGCAGCTTAGATAGCGGGAGGCTCTACGAGCAGTACTTC
CDR3 length: 15; D gene: TRBD2; clone size: -; V gene: TRBV9; J gene: TRBJ2-1; CDR3 protein: CASSVAAGVVFEQFF; CDR3 DNA: TGTGCCAGCAGCGTAGCGGCGGGAGTGGTCTTTGAGCAGTTCTTC
CDR3 length: 16; D gene: -; clone size: -; V gene: TRBV7-2; J gene: TRBJ2-1; CDR3 protein: CASSLEGGGSYNEQFF; CDR3 DNA: TGTGCCAGCAGCTTAGAGGGGGGCGGCTCCTACAATGAGCAGTTCTTC
CDR3 length: 19; D gene: -; clone size: -; V gene: TRBV21-1; J gene: TRBJ2-2; CDR3 protein: CASSSLGGYGPSNTGELFF; CDR3 DNA: TGTGCCAGCAGCTCCCTTGGAGGGTACGGCCCCTCGAACACCGGGGAGCTGTTTTTT
CDR3 length: 14; D gene: TRBD2; clone size: -; V gene: TRBV2; J gene: TRBJ2-3; CDR3 protein: CASSTSGGTDTQYF; CDR3 DNA: TGTGCCAGCAGTACTAGCGGAGGCACAGATACGCAGTATTTT
CDR3 length: 13; D gene: -; clone size: -; V gene: TRBV7-9; J gene: TRBJ2-5; CDR3 protein: CASSPDTRGTQYF; CDR3 DNA: TGTGCCAGCAGCCCTGACACCCGGGGCACCCAGTACTTC
CDR3 length: 13; D gene: -; clone size: few; V gene: TRBV28; J gene: TRBJ1-3; CDR3 protein: CASSLSSRNTIYF; CDR3 DNA: TGTGCCAGCAGTTTATCCTCACGAAACACCATATATTTT
CDR3 length: 13; D gene: -; clone size: -; V gene: TRBV5-5; J gene: TRBJ2-7; CDR3 protein: CASSPGRNYEQYF; CDR3 DNA: TGTGCCAGCAGCCCGGGACGGAACTACGAGCAGTACTTC
CDR3 length: 18; D gene: -; clone size: -; V gene: TRBV21-1; J gene: TRBJ1-1; CDR3 protein: CASSIIYPGLQGYTEAFF; CDR3 DNA: TGTGCCAGCAGCATCATATATCCGGGACTTCAGGGGTACACTGAAGCTTTCTTT
CDR3 length: 13; D gene: -; clone size: once; V gene: TRBV7-9; J gene: TRBJ2-5; CDR3 protein: CASSLVILGPQYF; CDR3 DNA: TGTGCCAGCAGCTTAGTTATTCTTGGACCCCAGTACTTC
CDR3 length: 15; D gene: -; clone size: -; V gene: TRBV5-6; J gene: TRBJ1-2; CDR3 protein: CASSPWTVTNYGYTF; CDR3 DNA: TGTGCCAGCAGTCCTTGGACAGTCACTAACTATGGCTACACCTTC
CDR3 length: 14; D gene: -; clone size: -; V gene: TRBV5-6; J gene: TRBJ2-5; CDR3 protein: CASSLTEVKETQYF; CDR3 DNA: TGTGCCAGCAGCTTGACGGAGGTAAAAGAGACCCAGTACTTC
CDR3 length: 16; D gene: TRBD1; clone size: -; V gene: TRBV5-1; J gene: TRBJ2-2; CDR3 protein: CASTLRPTGYTGELFF; CDR3 DNA: TGCGCCAGCACCCTCCGTCCGACAGGGTACACCGGGGAGCTGTTTTTT
CDR3 length: 15; D gene: -; clone size: -; V gene: TRBV4-1; J gene: TRBJ2-2; CDR3 protein: CASSQGGANTGELFF; CDR3 DNA: TGCGCCAGCAGCCAAGGCGGAGCGAACACCGGGGAGCTGTTTTTT
CDR3 length: 16; D gene: -; clone size: -; V gene: TRBV18; J gene: TRBJ2-2; CDR3 protein: CASSPDRIVGTGELFF; CDR3 DNA: TGTGCCAGCTCACCCGACAGAATTGTGGGCACCGGGGAGCTGTTTTTT
CDR3 length: 12; D gene: -; clone size: -; V gene: TRBV5-1; J gene: TRBJ1-1; CDR3 protein: CASSFADTEAFF; CDR3 DNA: TGCGCCAGCAGCTTCGCGGACACTGAAGCTTTCTTT
CDR3 length: 14; D gene: -; clone size: -; V gene: TRBV14; J gene: TRBJ2-7; CDR3 protein: CASSPLTTPYEQYF; CDR3 DNA: TGTGCCAGCAGCCCCCTAACTACCCCATACGAGCAGTACTTC
CDR3 length: 13; D gene: -; clone size: -; V gene: TRBV2; J gene: TRBJ2-5; CDR3 protein: CASSGQTLETQYF; CDR3 DNA: TGTGCCAGCAGTGGTCAGACCCTAGAGACCCAGTACTTC
CDR3 length: 16; D gene: -; clone size: -; V gene: TRBV18; J gene: TRBJ2-1; CDR3 protein: CASSPPGSRSYNEQFF; CDR3 DNA: TGTGCCAGCTCACCACCCGGATCAAGGTCCTACAATGAGCAGTTCTTC
CDR3 length: 14; D gene: TRBD1; clone size: -; V gene: TRBV6-5; J gene: TRBJ1-5; CDR3 protein: CASRQDRGREPQHF; CDR3 DNA: TGTGCCAGCAGACAAGACAGGGGACGGGAGCCCCAGCATTTT
CDR3 length: 17; D gene: TRBD2; clone size: -; V gene: TRBV4-1; J gene: TRBJ2-7; CDR3 protein: CASSQDTSGSRLGEQYF; CDR3 DNA: TGCGCCAGCAGCCAAGACACTAGCGGGAGTCGTCTGGGCGAGCAGTACTTC
CDR3 length: 16; D gene: -; clone size: -; V gene: TRBV28; J gene: TRBJ2-7; CDR3 protein: CASSIMWGPRSYEQYF; CDR3 DNA: TGTGCCAGCAGTATTATGTGGGGGCCGCGGTCCTACGAGCAGTACTTC
CDR3 length: 15; D gene: -; clone size: -; V gene: TRBV2; J gene: TRBJ2-2; CDR3 protein: CASSAGFANTGELFF; CDR3 DNA: TGTGCCAGCAGTGCGGGATTCGCGAACACCGGGGAGCTGTTTTTT
CDR3 length: 14; D gene: TRBD2; clone size: -; V gene: TRBV7-2; J gene: TRBJ2-1; CDR3 protein: CASGLAGIYNEQFF; CDR3 DNA: TGTGCCAGCGGACTAGCGGGAATCTACAATGAGCAGTTCTTC
CDR3 length: 13; D gene: -; clone size: -; V gene: TRBV15; J gene: TRBJ1-1; CDR3 protein: CATKRGTDTEAFF; CDR3 DNA: TGTGCCACCAAGCGCGGTACCGACACTGAAGCTTTCTTT
CDR3 length: 15; D gene: -; clone size: -; V gene: TRBV30; J gene: TRBJ1-6; CDR3 protein: CAWSDTQGRNSPLHF; CDR3 DNA: TGTGCCTGGAGCGACACCCAAGGACGAAATTCACCCCTCCACTTT
CDR3 length: 14; D gene: TRBD2; clone size: -; V gene: TRBV28; J gene: TRBJ2-7; CDR3 protein: CASSPWRGSYEQYF; CDR3 DNA: TGTGCCAGCAGCCCCTGGCGGGGGTCCTACGAGCAGTACTTC
CDR3 length: 17; D gene: -; clone size: -; V gene: TRBV11-2; J gene: TRBJ2-7; CDR3 protein: CASSLFEGRVASYEQYF; CDR3 DNA: TGTGCCAGCAGCTTATTCGAGGGGCGGGTCGCCTCCTACGAGCAGTACTTC
CDR3 length: 19; D gene: -; clone size: -; V gene: TRBV4-1; J gene: TRBJ2-7; CDR3 protein: CASSHRIRHRAGDSYEQYF; CDR3 DNA: TGCGCCAGCAGCCACAGAATTCGTCACAGGGCGGGTGATTCCTACGAGCAGTACTTC
CDR3 length: 16; D gene: -; clone size: -; V gene: TRBV19; J gene: TRBJ2-7; CDR3 protein: CASSIVGAADSYEQYF; CDR3 DNA: TGTGCCAGTAGTATCGTTGGGGCGGCAGACTCCTACGAGCAGTACTTC
CDR3 length: 16; D gene: TRBD1; clone size: -; V gene: TRBV5-4; J gene: TRBJ2-3; CDR3 protein: CASSRGTGEILDTQYF; CDR3 DNA: TGTGCCAGCAGCAGAGGGACAGGGGAGATTTTGGATACGCAGTATTTT
CDR3 length: 15; D gene: -; clone size: -; V gene: TRBV7-8; J gene: TRBJ2-2; CDR3 protein: CASSLEYGGTGELFF; CDR3 DNA: TGTGCCAGCAGCTTAGAGTACGGGGGCACCGGGGAGCTGTTTTTT
CDR3 length: 17; D gene: -; clone size: -; V gene: TRBV21-1; J gene: TRBJ2-5; CDR3 protein: CASSLWIGGSEQETQYF; CDR3 DNA: TGTGCCAGCAGCTTATGGATTGGAGGGAGCGAACAAGAGACCCAGTACTTC